This T cell receptor (beta chain) was retrieved from a study of blood T cell repertoires in COVID-19. In germline, CDR1 is MNHNS, CDR2 SASEGT. The CDR3 sequence is 15 residues long. V was pared by 2 bases and J by 1 base, with 9 bases between. Some clones are missing from TCRdb's copy, which holds only in-frame ones; the method was immunoSEQ multiplex PCR. The data show 320,000 or so clones, less than 90% seen once. The rearrangement uses TRBV6-1 and TRBJ2-4; perhaps TRBD2 as D (5 bases). The receptor comes from a woman in her twenties or thirties who had recovered from COVID-19. Material: PBMCs or T cells enriched from blood (not recorded which). The CDR3 bases are TGTGCCAGCAGTGAACCGGGAAGGGCCAAAAACATTCAGTACTTC. As protein: CASSEPGRAKNIQYF.